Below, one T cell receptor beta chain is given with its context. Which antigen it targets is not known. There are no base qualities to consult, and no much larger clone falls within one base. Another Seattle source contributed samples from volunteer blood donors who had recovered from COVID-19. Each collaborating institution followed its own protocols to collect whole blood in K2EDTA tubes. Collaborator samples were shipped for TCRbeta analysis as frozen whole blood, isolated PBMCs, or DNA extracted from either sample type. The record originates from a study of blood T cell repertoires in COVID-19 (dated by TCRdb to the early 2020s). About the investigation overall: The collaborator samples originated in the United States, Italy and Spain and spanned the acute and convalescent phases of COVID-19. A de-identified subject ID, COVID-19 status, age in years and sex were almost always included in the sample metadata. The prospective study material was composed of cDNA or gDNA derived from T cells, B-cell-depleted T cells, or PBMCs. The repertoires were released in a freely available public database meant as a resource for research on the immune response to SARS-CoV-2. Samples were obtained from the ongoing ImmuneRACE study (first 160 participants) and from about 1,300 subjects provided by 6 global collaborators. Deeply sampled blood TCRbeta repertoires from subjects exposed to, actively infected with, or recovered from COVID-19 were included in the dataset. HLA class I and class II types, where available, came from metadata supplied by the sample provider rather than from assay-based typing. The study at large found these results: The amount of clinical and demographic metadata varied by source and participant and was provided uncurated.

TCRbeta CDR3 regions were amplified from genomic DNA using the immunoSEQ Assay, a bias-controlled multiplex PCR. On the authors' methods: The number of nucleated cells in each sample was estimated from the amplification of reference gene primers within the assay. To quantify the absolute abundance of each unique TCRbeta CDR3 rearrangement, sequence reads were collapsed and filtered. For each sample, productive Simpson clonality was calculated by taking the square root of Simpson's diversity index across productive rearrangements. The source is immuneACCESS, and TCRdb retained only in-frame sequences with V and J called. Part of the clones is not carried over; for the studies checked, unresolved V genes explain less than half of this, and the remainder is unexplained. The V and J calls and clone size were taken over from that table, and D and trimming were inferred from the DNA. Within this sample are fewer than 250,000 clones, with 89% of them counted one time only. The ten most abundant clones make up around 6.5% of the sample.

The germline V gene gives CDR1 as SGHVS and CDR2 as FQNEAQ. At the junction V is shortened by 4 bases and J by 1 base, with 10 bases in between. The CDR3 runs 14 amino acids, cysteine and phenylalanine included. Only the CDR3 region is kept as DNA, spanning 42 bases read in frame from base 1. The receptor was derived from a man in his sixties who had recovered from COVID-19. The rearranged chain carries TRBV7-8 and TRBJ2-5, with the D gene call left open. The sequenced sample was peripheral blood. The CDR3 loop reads CASSSRPGQETQYF. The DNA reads TGTGCCAGCAGCTCCAGGCCCGGCCAAGAGACCCAGTACTTC.